This T cell receptor beta chain stems from a study of CD8 T cells in Susac syndrome. Study-wide findings and caveats: As the study acknowledged, the number of individuals in its TCR sequencing and HLA analysis was relatively small.

The RNA, about 0.5 to 1 ug, was put through reverse transcription using random hexamers. Amplification of TCR beta CDR3 was carried out by immunoSEQ multiplex PCR, which covered 54 Vbeta and 13 Jbeta segments. From the immunoSEQ multiplex PCR reads, TCRdb called clonotypes with MiXCR, one entry per CDR3 protein. Of 50,000 to 60,000 distinct CDR3 sequences in the sample, 85% to 95% were seen once. Germline V CDR1 and CDR2: SEHNR, FQNEAQ (reference sequence). This CDR3 is built from 13 residues. V lost 3 bases and J 4 bases, leaving 10 bases between the germline ends. With regard to this clonotype: Its antigen is undetermined.

The T cells that were sequenced for TCR beta were CD8+ and CD4+ cells from blood. Negative isolation yielded the CD8+ and CD4+ T cells, while FACS enriched the TEMRA cells. The V call is TRBV7-9, the J call TRBJ2-7, with a possible D match to TRBD1 (5 bases). Sequenced material: CD8+ T cells from PBMCs. The source is a human donor in good health. CDR3 nucleotides: TGTGCCAGCAGCTTCGGACACCCATACGAGCAGTACTTC. Translation gives CASSFGHPYEQYF.